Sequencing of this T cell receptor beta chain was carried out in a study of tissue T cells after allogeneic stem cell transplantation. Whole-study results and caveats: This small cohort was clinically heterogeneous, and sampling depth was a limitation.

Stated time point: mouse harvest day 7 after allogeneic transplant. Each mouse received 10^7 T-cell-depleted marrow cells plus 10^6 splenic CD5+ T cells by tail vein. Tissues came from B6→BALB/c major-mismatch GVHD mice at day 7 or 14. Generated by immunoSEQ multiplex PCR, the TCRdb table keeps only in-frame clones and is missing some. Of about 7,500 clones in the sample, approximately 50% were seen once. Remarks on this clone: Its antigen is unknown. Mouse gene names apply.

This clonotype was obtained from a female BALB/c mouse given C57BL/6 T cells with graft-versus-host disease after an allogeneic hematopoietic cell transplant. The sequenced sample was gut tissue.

The part of the CDR3 DNA that was read is TGTGCCAGCAGCCAAGGGGGGGGGCGAGGAGACACCCAGTAC. The encoded protein is CASSQGGGRGDTQY. From start to end, the CDR3 is CASSQGGGRGDTQYF. J is TRBJ2-5 and V is TRBV5; 8 bases line up with TRBD2. The CDR3 goes on 1 residue after the read ends, and that part is filled in from the germline J gene. The germline gives CDR1 LGHNA, CDR2 YNLKQL (reference sequence). The CDR3 spans 15 residues. J gave up 5 bases and V 1 base, and 5 bases lay outside the gene matches.